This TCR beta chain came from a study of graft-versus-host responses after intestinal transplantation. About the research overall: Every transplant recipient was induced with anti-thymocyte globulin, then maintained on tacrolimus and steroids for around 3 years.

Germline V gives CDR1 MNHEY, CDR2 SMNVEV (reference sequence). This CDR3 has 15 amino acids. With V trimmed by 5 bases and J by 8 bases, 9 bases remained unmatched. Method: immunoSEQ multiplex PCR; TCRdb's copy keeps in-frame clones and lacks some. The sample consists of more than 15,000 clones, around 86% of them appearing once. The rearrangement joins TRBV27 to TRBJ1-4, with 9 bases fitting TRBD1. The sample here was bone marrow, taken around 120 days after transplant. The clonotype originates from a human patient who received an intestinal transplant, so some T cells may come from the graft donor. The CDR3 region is CASSVYRGRHEKLFF. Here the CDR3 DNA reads TGTGCCAGCAGTGTCTACAGGGGGCGTCACGAAAAACTGTTTTTT.